This T cell receptor (beta chain) was obtained from a study of spatial heterogeneity in lung cancer. Study-wide context: More beta-chain than alpha-chain sequences were consistently detected. On average, each unique TCR and UMI combination appeared more than ten times in raw reads.

Note on this clonotype: Given a much more abundant clone one base away, this may be a read error.

TCRdb independently ran MiXCR on the 5' RACE reads; one entry per CDR3 protein. The sample holds 60,000 to 65,000 distinct CDR3 sequences, more than 7% seen once. The time point here: sample taken at primary tumor resection. Whole RNA from tumor, nontumor lung or frozen PBMC was sequenced unsorted. Patients with untreated early-stage non-small cell lung cancer, numbering approximately 70, were the donors. Germline loops: CDR1 MNHEY, CDR2 SMNVEV (reference sequence). This CDR3 region has 15 residues. This specimen was PBMCs, taken at surgery. The TCR originated in a female donor with early-stage non-small cell lung cancer. This chain joins TRBV27 and TRBJ1-5; perhaps TRBD1 as D (6 bases). CDR3 loop: CASSFTGRSNQAQHF. Written as DNA, the CDR3 is TGTGCCAGCAGTTTCACAGGGAGGAGCAATCAGGCCCAGCATTTT.